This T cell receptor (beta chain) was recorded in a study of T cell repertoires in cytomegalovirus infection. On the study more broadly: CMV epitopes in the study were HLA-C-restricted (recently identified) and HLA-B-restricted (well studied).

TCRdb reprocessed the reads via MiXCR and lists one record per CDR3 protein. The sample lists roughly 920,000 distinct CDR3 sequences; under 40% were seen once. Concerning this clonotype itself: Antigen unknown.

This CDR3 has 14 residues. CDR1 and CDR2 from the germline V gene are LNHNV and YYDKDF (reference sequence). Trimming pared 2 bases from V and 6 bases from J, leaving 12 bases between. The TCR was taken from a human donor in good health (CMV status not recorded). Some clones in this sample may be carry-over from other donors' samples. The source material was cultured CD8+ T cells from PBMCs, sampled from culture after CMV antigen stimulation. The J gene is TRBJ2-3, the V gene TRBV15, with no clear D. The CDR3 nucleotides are TGTGCCACCAGCAGATATGGAAGTTCCGATACGCAGTATTTT. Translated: CATSRYGSSDTQYF.